This T cell receptor (beta chain) was sequenced in a study of blood T cell repertoires in COVID-19. Sequencing used immunoSEQ multiplex PCR; TCRdb keeps in-frame clones, though not all of them. The profile covers roughly 200,000 clones, with approximately 80% appearing a single time and 7.5% to 9% taken by the ten largest. The CDR3 has 14 residues. The germline V gene encodes CDR1 LNHDA and CDR2 SQIVND (reference sequence). V lost 8 bases and J 4 bases, leaving 14 bases between the germline ends. The sequencing input was peripheral blood. The chain has TRBV19 and TRBJ1-4; TRBD1 might be the D (6 bases). The origin of this receptor is a woman aged 80 or older with COVID-19, enrolled during active disease. The CDR3 loop reads CASGQPNDNEKLFF. The CDR3 DNA is TGTGCCAGTGGACAGCCGAATGATAATGAAAAACTGTTTTTT.